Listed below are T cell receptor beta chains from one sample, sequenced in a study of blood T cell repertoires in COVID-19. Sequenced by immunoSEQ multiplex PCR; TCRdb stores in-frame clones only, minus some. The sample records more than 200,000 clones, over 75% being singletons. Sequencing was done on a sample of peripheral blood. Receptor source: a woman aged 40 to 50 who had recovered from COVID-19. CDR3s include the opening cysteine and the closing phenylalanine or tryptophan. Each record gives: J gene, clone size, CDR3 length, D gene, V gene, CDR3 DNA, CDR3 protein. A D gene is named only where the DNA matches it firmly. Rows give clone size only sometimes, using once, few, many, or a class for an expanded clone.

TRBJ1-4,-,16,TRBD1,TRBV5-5,TGTGCCAGCAGCCATCCCGGGACAGGGGGTAATGAAAAACTGTTTTTT,CASSHPGTGGNEKLFF
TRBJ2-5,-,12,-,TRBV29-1,TGCAGCGTTGGAGTGGTCCAAGAGACCCAGTACTTC,CSVGVVQETQYF
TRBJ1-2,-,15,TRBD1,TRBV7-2,TGTGCCAGCAGCTTAGAAGGTCAGGGGGCCTATGGCTACACCTTC,CASSLEGQGAYGYTF
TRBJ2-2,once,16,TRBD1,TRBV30,TGTGCCTGGAGTGTACGGACAGGGGGCAACACCGGGGAGCTGTTTTTT,CAWSVRTGGNTGELFF
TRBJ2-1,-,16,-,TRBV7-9,TGTGCCAGCAGCTTAGGGCGGGGGCCCTCCTACAATGAGCAGTTCTTC,CASSLGRGPSYNEQFF
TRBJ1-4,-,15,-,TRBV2,TGTGCCAGCAGTGAAATGAGGACAGAGGGGGAAAAACTGTTTTTT,CASSEMRTEGEKLFF
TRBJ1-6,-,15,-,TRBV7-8,TGTGCCAGCAGCTTCAACCGACAGGCGAGGACACCCCTCCACTTT,CASSFNRQARTPLHF
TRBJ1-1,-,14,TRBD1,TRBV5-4,TGTGCCAGCAGCCATGACAGGGGCAACACTGAAGCTTTCTTT,CASSHDRGNTEAFF
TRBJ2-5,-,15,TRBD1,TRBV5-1,TGCGCCAGCAGCTTGTCGGGACAGTTCCAAGAGACCCAGTACTTC,CASSLSGQFQETQYF
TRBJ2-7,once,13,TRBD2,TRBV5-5,TGTGCCAGCAGCATGACTAGCCACGGCGAGCAGTACTTC,CASSMTSHGEQYF
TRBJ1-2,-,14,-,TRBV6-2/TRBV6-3,TGTGCCAGCAGTTACTCCGGACAGAACTATGGCTACACCTTC,CASSYSGQNYGYTF
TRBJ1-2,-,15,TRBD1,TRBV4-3,TGCGCCAGCAGCCAAGATTCGGGACAGGGATATGGCTACACCTTC,CASSQDSGQGYGYTF
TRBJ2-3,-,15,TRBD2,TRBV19,TGTGCCAGTAGTATAGGGACTAGACTCACAGATACGCAGTATTTT,CASSIGTRLTDTQYF
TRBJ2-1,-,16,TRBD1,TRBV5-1,TGCGCCAGCAGCTTCCGGGACAGGGGTGCCTACAATGAGCAGTTCTTC,CASSFRDRGAYNEQFF
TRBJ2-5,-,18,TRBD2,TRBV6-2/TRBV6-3,TGTGCCAGCAGTCCAAGCGGGACTAGCGGGAGTTGGGTAGAGACCCAGTACTTC,CASSPSGTSGSWVETQYF
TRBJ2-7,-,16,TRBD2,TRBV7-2,TGTGCCAGCAGCCCAGGTCCGGGGGGGCGCGGCTACGAGCAGTACTTC,CASSPGPGGRGYEQYF
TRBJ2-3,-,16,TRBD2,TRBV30,TGTGCCTGGAGTGTAAAGAGCGGGAGGGGCACAGATACGCAGTATTTT,CAWSVKSGRGTDTQYF
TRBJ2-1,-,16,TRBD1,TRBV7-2,TGTGCCAGCAGCAGCAACCTAAGGGCAGGGGGAAATGAGCAGTTCTTC,CASSSNLRAGGNEQFF
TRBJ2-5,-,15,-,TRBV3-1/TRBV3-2,TGTGCCAGCAGCCCCAAGAGGACAGCCGGGGAGACCCAGTACTTC,CASSPKRTAGETQYF
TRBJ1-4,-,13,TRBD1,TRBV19,TGTGCCAGTAGTCCGACAGGGCCTGAAAAACTGTTTTTT,CASSPTGPEKLFF
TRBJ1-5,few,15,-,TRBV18,TGTGCCAGCTCACCGGAAGGTGGGGGGAATCAGCCCCAGCATTTT,CASSPEGGGNQPQHF
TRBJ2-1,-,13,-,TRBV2,TGTGCCAGCAAGGTTGACAGATTAAATGAGCAGTTCTTC,CASKVDRLNEQFF
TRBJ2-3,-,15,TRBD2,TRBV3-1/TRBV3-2,TGTGCCAGCAGCCGCCTACTAGCGAGCACAGATACGCAGTATTTT,CASSRLLASTDTQYF
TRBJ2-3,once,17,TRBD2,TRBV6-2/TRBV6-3,TGTGCCAGCAGTTACTCGTCTAGCGGGGGCCGCACAGATACGCAGTATTTT,CASSYSSSGGRTDTQYF
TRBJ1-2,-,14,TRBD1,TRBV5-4,TGTGCCAGCAGCTTGGGGACAGGGGTTCCTGGCTACACCTTC,CASSLGTGVPGYTF
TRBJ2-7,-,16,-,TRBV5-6,TGTGCCAGCAGCCCGCGGGTGAAGGTACGCTCCTACGAGCAGTACTTC,CASSPRVKVRSYEQYF
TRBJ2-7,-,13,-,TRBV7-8,TGTGCCAGCAGCCGGGACAACTCCTACGAGCAGTACTTC,CASSRDNSYEQYF
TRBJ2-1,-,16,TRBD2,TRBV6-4,TGTGCCAGCAGTGGACTAGCGGGGACTTCCTACAATGAGCAGTTCTTC,CASSGLAGTSYNEQFF
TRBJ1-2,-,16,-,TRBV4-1,TGCGCCAGCAGCCAAGATGCGGGGGGCAATTGGTCAGGCTACACCTTC,CASSQDAGGNWSGYTF
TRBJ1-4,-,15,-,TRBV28,TGTGCCAGCAGTCCGACAAGTGGGGCGAATGAAAAACTGTTTTTT,CASSPTSGANEKLFF
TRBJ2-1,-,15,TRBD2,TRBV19,TGTGCCAGTACTTTGACTAGCGGGAGGGCCGATGAGCAGTTCTTC,CASTLTSGRADEQFF
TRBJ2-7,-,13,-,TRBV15,TGTGCCACCAGCTTCTCTCGGGGGACCGAGCAGTACTTC,CATSFSRGTEQYF
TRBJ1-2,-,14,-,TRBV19,TGTGCCAGTAGTACGACAGGCTCTAACTATGGCTACACCTTC,CASSTTGSNYGYTF
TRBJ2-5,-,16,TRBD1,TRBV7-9,TGTGCCAGCAGCACCACACAGGGGTCGTACCAAGAGACCCAGTACTTC,CASSTTQGSYQETQYF
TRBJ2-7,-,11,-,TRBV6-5,TGTGCCAGCAGTACAGGGTACGAGCAGTACTTC,CASSTGYEQYF
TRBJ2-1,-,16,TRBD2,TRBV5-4,TGTGCCAGCAGCTTGGCTAGCGGATTTTCCTACAATGAGCAGTTCTTC,CASSLASGFSYNEQFF
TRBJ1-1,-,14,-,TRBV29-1,TGCAGCGTTGATGAAGGACAGATGAACACTGAAGCTTTCTTT,CSVDEGQMNTEAFF